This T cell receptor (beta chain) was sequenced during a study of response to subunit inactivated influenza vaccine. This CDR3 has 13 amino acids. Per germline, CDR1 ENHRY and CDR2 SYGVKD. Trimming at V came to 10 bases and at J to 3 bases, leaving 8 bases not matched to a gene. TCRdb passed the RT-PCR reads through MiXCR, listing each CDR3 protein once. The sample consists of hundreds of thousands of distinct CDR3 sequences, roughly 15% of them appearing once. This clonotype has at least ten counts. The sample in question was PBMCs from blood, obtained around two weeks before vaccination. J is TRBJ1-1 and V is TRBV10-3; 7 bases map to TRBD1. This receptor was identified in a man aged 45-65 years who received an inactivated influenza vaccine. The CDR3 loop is CATSGQSDTEAFF. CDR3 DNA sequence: TGTGCCACGTCGGGACAGAGTGACACTGAAGCTTTCTTT.